This TCR beta chain is from a study of T cell responses to AZD1222 COVID-19 vaccine. Study observations and caveats: Regions 160-218 and 743-854 held dominance among vaccine-associated CD4 TCRs, which spanned spike. Most donors were white British and more were female, and clonal diversity was possibly underestimated.

On this clone: Its cognate antigen is unknown.

The J segment lost 7 bases and the V segment lost 4 bases, leaving 8 bases of the junction unmatched. CDR1 SGHTA and CDR2 FQGNSA come from the germline V gene. The CDR3 is made up of 14 amino acids. Sequencing was performed with immunoSEQ multiplex PCR; in TCRdb, only in-frame clones are kept and a portion is missing. The data show approximately 120,000 clones, about 79% seen once. The TCR sequence derives from an adult who received the AZD1222 COVID-19 vaccine. The source was peripheral blood, collected 28 days after the second AZD1222 dose. This chain joins TRBV7-2 and TRBJ1-2; 8 nucleotides match TRBD1. Here the CDR3 DNA reads TGTGCCAGCAGCTCCCAGGGGGCTGTTGGTGGCTACACCTTC. Protein: CASSSQGAVGGYTF.